Detailed here is one TCR beta chain. Its matching antigen is unknown. The data belong to a study of identical twins. Whole-study findings and limits: Researchers caution that invariant MAIT and iNKT cells could partly confound zero-insertion analyses.

The germline V gene has CDR1 SNHLY and CDR2 FYNNEI. The CDR3 sequence is 16 residues long. The cDNA had a unique molecular identifier and a template-switch universal primer site. MiXCR, applied by TCRdb to the 5' RACE reads, yields one record per CDR3 protein. The data contain around 1.7 million distinct CDR3 sequences, around a third of them seen just once; the ten biggest clones take up about 0.27%. The TCR was taken from a newborn girl in good health. This sequence joins TRBV2 and TRBJ2-1, with 13 bases that match TRBD2. The J call may be incorrect, as the DNA end agrees better with TRBJ2-7. The specimen sequenced was cord blood. This CDR3 is CASRQQGLAGNNEQYF. CDR3 nucleotide sequence: TGTGCCAGCCGGCAGCAGGGACTAGCGGGAAACAATGAGCAGTACTTC.